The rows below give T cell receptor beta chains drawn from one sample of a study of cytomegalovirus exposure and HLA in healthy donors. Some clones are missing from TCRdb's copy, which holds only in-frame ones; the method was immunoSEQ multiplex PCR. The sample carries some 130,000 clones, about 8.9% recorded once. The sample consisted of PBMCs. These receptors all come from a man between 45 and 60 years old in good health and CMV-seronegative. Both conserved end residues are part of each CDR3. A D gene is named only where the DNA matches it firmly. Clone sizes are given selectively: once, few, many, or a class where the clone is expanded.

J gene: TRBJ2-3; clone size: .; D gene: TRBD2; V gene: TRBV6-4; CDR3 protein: CASSDNSGATDTQYF; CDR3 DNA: TGTGCCAGCAGTGACAATAGCGGGGCCACAGATACGCAGTATTTT
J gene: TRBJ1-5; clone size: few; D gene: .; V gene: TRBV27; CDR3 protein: CASSPQGFRQPQHF; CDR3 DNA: TGTGCCAGCAGTCCCCAGGGTTTCCGGCAGCCCCAGCATTTT
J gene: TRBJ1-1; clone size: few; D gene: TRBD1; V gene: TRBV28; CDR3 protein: CASSKLGAQGDTEAFF; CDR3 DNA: TGTGCCAGCAGCAAGTTAGGGGCACAGGGGGACACTGAAGCTTTCTTT
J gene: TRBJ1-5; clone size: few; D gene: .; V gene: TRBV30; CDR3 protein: CAWSVEARQGNQPQHF; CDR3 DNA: TGTGCCTGGAGTGTAGAGGCGCGACAGGGCAATCAGCCCCAGCATTTT
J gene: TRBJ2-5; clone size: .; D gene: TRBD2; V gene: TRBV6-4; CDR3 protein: CASSDSAGGPETQYF; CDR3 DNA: TGTGCCAGCAGTGACTCAGCGGGGGGGCCGGAGACCCAGTACTTC
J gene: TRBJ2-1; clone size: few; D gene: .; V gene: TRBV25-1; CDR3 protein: CASSAPPSPAGSYNEQFF; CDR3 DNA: TGTGCCAGCAGTGCCCCTCCCTCCCCGGCAGGGTCCTACAATGAGCAGTTCTTC
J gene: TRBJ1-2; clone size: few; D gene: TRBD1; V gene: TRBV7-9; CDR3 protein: CASSPGDRDYGYTF; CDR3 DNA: TGTGCCAGCAGCCCGGGGGACAGGGACTATGGCTACACCTTC
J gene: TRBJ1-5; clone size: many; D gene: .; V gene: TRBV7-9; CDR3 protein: CASSLTPGTKPQPQHF; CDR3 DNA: TGTGCCAGCAGTCTGACTCCCGGGACAAAACCCCAGCCCCAGCATTTT
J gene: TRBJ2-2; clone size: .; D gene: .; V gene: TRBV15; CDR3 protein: CATSRDLGVSAGELFF; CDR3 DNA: TGTGCCACCAGCAGAGATCTGGGCGTCAGTGCCGGGGAGCTGTTTTTT
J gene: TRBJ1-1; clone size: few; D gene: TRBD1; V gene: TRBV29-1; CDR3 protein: CSVDLTGGSAAFF; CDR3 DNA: TGCAGCGTTGATCTGACAGGGGGGTCCGCAGCTTTCTTT
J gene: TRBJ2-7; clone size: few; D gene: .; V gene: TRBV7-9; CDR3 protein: CASSLTGYEQYF; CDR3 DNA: TGTGCCAGCAGCCTCACAGGATACGAGCAGTACTTC
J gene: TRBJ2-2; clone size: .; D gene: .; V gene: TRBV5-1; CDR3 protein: CASRQRTADTGELFF; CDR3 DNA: TGCGCCAGCAGACAAAGGACAGCTGACACCGGGGAGCTGTTTTTT
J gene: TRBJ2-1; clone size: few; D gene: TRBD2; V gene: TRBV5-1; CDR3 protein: CASSIRLAGGLRSYNEQFF; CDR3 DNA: TGCGCCAGCAGCATAAGACTAGCGGGAGGCTTAAGGTCCTACAATGAGCAGTTCTTC
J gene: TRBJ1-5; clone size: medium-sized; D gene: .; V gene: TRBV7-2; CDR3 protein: CASSSQGSANQPQHF; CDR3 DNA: TGTGCCAGCAGCTCCCAGGGGTCGGCTAATCAGCCCCAGCATTTT
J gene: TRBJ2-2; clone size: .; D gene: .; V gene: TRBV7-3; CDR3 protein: CASSLTSSRGTGELFF; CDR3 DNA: TGTGCCAGCAGCTTAACGTCTAGCCGGGGCACCGGGGAGCTGTTTTTT
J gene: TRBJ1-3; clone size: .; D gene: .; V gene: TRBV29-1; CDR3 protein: CSAMATAPGNTIYF; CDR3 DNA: TGCAGCGCCATGGCGACAGCCCCTGGAAACACCATATATTTT
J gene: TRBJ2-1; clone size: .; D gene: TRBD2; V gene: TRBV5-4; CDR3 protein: CASSPGGLSYNEQFF; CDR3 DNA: TGTGCCAGCAGCCCGGGGGGGCTCTCCTACAATGAGCAGTTCTTC
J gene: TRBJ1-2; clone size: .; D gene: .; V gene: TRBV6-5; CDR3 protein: CASSPTGSDGGGYTF; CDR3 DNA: TGTGCCAGCAGCCCAACGGGGAGCGATGGGGGGGGCTACACCTTC
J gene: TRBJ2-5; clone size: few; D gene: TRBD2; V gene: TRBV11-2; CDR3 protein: CASSLAGGATETQYF; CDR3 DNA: TGTGCCAGCAGCTTAGCCGGGGGGGCGACAGAGACCCAGTACTTC
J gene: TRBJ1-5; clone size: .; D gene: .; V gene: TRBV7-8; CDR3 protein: CASSLYGGSNQPQHF; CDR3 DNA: TGTGCCAGCAGCTTATACGGGGGGAGCAATCAGCCCCAGCATTTT
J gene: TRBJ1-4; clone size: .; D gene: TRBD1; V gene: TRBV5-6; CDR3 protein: CASSLAGQGANEKLFF; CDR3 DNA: TGTGCCAGCAGCTTGGCCGGGCAGGGGGCTAATGAAAAACTGTTTTTT
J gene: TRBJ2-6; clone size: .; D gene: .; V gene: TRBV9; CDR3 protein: CASSTYRVSGANVLTF; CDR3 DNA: TGTGCCAGCAGCACCTACAGGGTCTCTGGGGCCAACGTCCTGACTTTC
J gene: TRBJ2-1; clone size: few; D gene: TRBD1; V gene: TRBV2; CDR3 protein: CASSLTGGRNEQFF; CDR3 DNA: TGTGCCAGCAGTCTGACAGGGGGGAGGAATGAGCAGTTCTTC
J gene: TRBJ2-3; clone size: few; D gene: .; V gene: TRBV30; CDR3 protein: CAWSRGGSTDTQYF; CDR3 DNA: TGTGCCTGGAGCCGCGGCGGCTCCACAGATACGCAGTATTTT
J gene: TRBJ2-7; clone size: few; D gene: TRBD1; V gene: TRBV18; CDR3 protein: CASLPTGESYEQYF; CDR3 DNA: TGTGCCAGTTTACCGACAGGGGAATCCTACGAGCAGTACTTC